This TCR beta chain is from a study of blood T cell repertoires in COVID-19. Study as a whole: Sites in the United States, Italy and Spain provided acute and convalescent COVID-19 samples. Nucleic acid was either cDNA or gDNA, and it came from T cells, B-cell-depleted T cells, or PBMCs.

The CDR3 is 13 amino acids. The germline CDR1 and CDR2 sequences are GTSNPN and SVGIG (reference sequence). Trimming stripped 0 bases from V and 4 bases from J, with 9 bases between. Produced via immunoSEQ multiplex PCR; TCRdb's table is partial and in-frame only. This sample has 95,000 to 100,000 clones, with about 90% found just once. The sample comprised peripheral blood. This clonotype was obtained from a man aged 50 or older with acute or convalescent COVID-19. This sequence joins TRBV30 and TRBJ1-2; TRBD1 is a possible D gene (6 bases). DNA of the CDR3: TGTGCCTGGAGTGTAAAGGGGGTCTATGGCTACACCTTC. This translates into CAWSVKGVYGYTF.